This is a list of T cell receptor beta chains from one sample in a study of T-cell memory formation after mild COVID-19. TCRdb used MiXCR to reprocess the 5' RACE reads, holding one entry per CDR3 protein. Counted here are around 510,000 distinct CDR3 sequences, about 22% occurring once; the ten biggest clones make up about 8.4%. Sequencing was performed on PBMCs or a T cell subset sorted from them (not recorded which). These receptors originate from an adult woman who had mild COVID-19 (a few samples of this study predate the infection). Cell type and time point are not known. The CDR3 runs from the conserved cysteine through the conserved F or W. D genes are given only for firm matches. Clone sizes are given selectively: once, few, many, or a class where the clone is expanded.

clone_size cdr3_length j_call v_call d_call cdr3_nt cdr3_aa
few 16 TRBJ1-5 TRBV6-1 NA TGTGCCAGCACCCAAAGGGGGGTTCAAGGCAATCAGCCCCAGCATTTT CASTQRGVQGNQPQHF
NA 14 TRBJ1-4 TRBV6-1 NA TGTGCCAGCAGTGAAAACAGGGCGAATGAAAAACTGTTTTTT CASSENRANEKLFF
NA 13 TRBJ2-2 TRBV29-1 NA TGCAGCGTTGTTGGTGGGAACACCGGGGAGCTGTTTTTT CSVVGGNTGELFF
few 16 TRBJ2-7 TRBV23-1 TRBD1 TGCGCCAGCAGTCTTCTTGACAGGGGAATTCCCTACGAGCAGTACTTC CASSLLDRGIPYEQYF
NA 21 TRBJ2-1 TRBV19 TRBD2 TGTGCCAGTAGTATATATTCTGGGGGACTAGCGGGAGCAAGTTCCTACAATGAGCAGTTCTTC CASSIYSGGLAGASSYNEQFF
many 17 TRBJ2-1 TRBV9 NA TGTGCCAGCAGCGAGGGTGGGGGCCTTCAGGGGTACAATGAGCAGTTCTTC CASSEGGGLQGYNEQFF
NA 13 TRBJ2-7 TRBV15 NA TGTGCCACCAGCACCCGGGACTTCTACGAGCAGTACTTC CATSTRDFYEQYF
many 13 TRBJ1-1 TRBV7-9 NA TGTGCCAGCAGCTTTGGACCGAACACTGAAGCTTTCTTT CASSFGPNTEAFF
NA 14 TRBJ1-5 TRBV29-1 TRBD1 TGCAGCGTTGTGAGCGGGACAGGCAATCAGCCCCAGCATTTT CSVVSGTGNQPQHF
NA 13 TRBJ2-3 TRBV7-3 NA TGTGCCAGCAGCCCATCTACGAATCCTACGCAGTATTTT CASSPSTNPTQYF
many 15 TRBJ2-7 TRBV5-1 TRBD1 TGCGCCAGCAGCCAAACCGGGACAGGTGCCTACGAGCAGTACTTC CASSQTGTGAYEQYF
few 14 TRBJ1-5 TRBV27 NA TGTGCCAGCAGTATCCTGGGGGTCGGTCAGCCCCAGCATTTT CASSILGVGQPQHF
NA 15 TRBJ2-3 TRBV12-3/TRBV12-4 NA TGTGCCAGCAGTTTGATCGGGATGGGTACAGATACGCAGTATTTT CASSLIGMGTDTQYF
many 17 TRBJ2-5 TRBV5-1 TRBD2 TGCGCCAGCAGCAATACAAGGACTAGCGGGGGGGTTCAGACCCAGTACTTC CASSNTRTSGGVQTQYF
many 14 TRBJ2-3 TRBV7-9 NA TGTGCCAGCAGCCCTTGGACCCTCACAGATACGCAGTATTTT CASSPWTLTDTQYF
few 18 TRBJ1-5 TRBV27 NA TGTGCCAGCAGTCCAACCGCGATCCGGATCTCGGGGAATCAGCCCCAGCATTTT CASSPTAIRISGNQPQHF
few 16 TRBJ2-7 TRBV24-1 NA TGTGCCACCAGTGACGAGACCGGGACAACGATCTACGAGCAGTACTTC CATSDETGTTIYEQYF
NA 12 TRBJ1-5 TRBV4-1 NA TGCGCCAGCAGCCCCGGGTTGGGGCCCCAGCATTTT CASSPGLGPQHF
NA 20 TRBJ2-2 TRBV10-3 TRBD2 TGTGCCATCAGTGAACGATTTTCTGGCCCGGGACTAGCGCCTACCGGGGAGCTGTTTTTT CAISERFSGPGLAPTGELFF
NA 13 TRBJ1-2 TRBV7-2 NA TGTGCCACCAGCGATCTCCCCAACTATGGCTACACCTTC CATSDLPNYGYTF
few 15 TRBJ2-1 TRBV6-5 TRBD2 TGTGCCAGCAGTTACGGACTAGCGTTGGGGAATGAGCAGTTCTTC CASSYGLALGNEQFF
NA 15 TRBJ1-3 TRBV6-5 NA TGTGCCAGCAGCCACACGACAGGCTCTGGAAACACCATATATTTT CASSHTTGSGNTIYF
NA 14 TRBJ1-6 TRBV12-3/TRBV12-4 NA TGTGCCAGCAGATCTGAGACAGCCAATTCACCCCTCCACTTT CASRSETANSPLHF
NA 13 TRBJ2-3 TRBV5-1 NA TGCGCCAGCAGCCGAGGGGGCACAGATACGCAGTATTTT CASSRGGTDTQYF
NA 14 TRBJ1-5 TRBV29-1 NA TGCAGCGTTGACGTGGACGGGGGCAATCAGCCCCAGCATTTT CSVDVDGGNQPQHF
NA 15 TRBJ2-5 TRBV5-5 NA TGTGCCAGCAGCTTACAACTGGAGCGCGGGGAGACCCAGTACTTC CASSLQLERGETQYF
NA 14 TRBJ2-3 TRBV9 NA TGTGCCAGCAGCGTAGCACACCACACAGATACGCAGTATTTT CASSVAHHTDTQYF
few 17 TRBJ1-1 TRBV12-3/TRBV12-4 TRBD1 TGTGCCAGCAGTCCATCATTAGTAGGGGGCTTAGGGACTGAAGCTTTCTTT CASSPSLVGGLGTEAFF
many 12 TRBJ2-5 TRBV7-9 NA TGTGCCAGCAGCCCCCCGAGGGAGACCCAGTACTTC CASSPPRETQYF
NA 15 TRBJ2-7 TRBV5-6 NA TGTGCCAGCAGCTTGGCGGCTTCCCGAGCCTACGAGCAGTACTTC CASSLAASRAYEQYF
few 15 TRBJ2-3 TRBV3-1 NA TGTGCCAGCAGCCAAGATAGTTCCCGCACAGATACGCAGTATTTT CASSQDSSRTDTQYF
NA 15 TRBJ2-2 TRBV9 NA TGTGCCAGCAGCGTAGGTCCGACGGGGACCGGGGAGCTGTTTTTT CASSVGPTGTGELFF
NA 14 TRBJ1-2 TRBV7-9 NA TGTGCCAGCAGCCCTCGGACGCCGAACTATGGCTACACCTTC CASSPRTPNYGYTF
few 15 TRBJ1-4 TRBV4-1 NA TGCGCCAGCAGCGTCCTCCTAGGGACTAATGAAAAACTGTTTTTT CASSVLLGTNEKLFF
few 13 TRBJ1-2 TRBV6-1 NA TGTGCCAGCAGTGAAGGCCAGGGAACCGGCTACACCTTC CASSEGQGTGYTF
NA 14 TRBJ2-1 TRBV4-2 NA TGTGCCAGCAGCCAAGGGGCGGAAAAGCATGAGCAGTTCTTC CASSQGAEKHEQFF
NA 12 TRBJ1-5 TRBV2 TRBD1 TGTGCCAGCAGTGGACAGGGGCAGCCCCAGCATTTT CASSGQGQPQHF
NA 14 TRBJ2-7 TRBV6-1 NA TGTGCCAGCAGTGAATTGACGGGCTCCTACGAGCAGTACTTC CASSELTGSYEQYF
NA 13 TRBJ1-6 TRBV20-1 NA TGCAGTGCTCTCACGACGAATAATTCACCCCTCCACTTT CSALTTNNSPLHF
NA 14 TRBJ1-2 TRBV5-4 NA TGTGCCAGCAGCTATGACAGGCCCGGGCATGGCTACACCTTC CASSYDRPGHGYTF
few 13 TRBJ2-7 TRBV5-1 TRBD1 TGCGCCAGCAGACGACAGGGGGGGTTCGAGCAGTACTTC CASRRQGGFEQYF
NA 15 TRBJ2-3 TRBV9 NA TGTGCCAGCAGCGCTTACACGAGATACACAGATACGCAGTATTTT CASSAYTRYTDTQYF
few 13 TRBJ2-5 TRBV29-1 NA TGCAGCGTTGGCCGGGCCCTCAAAGAGACCCAGTACTTC CSVGRALKETQYF
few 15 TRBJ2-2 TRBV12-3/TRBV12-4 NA TGTGCCAGCAGTCTCCAGGGGGGCCTTACCGGGGAGCTGTTTTTT CASSLQGGLTGELFF
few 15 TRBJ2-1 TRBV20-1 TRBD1 TGCAGTGCCCGCTTTCCCGGGACAGTCTACAATGAGCAGTTCTTC CSARFPGTVYNEQFF
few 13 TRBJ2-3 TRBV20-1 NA TGCAGTGCTAGCGGGGGACCCACAGATACGCAGTATTTT CSASGGPTDTQYF
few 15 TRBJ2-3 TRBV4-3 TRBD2 TGCGCCAGCAGCCTCAGTGGGAGGGTCCCAGATACGCAGTATTTT CASSLSGRVPDTQYF
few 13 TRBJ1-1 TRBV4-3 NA TGCGCCAGCAGCCGAAAGGGTGCCACTGAAGCTTTCTTT CASSRKGATEAFF
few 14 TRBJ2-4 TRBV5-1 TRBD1 TGCGCCAGCAGCTTGGGAGACAGGGACGGCATTCAGTACTTC CASSLGDRDGIQYF
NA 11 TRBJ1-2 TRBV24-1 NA TGTGCCACTTCGGACAAGAACGGCTACACCTTC CATSDKNGYTF